The text below deals with one T cell receptor (beta chain). As yet, its antigen is unknown. Trimming cost V 3 bases and J 3 bases, with 17 bases left between them. The CDR3 has 16 residues. CDR1 and CDR2 (germline): MGHDK, SYGVNS. The PCR contained 60 Vbeta and 13 Jbeta primers. Measured with immunoSEQ multiplex PCR; TCRdb has only the in-frame clones, and not every one. Of approximately 150,000 clones listed, 60% to 85% were seen once; the top ten hold about an eighth. This record comes from a study of cytomegalovirus exposure and HLA in healthy donors. Study-wide background: Most genotyped donors, about 81% of about 430, had Caucasian-associated genetic ancestry. Study-wide points: A later analysis showed HLA-associated TCR beta chains outstripping equally common others in clonal expansion.

These donors, healthy bone marrow donors, were studied. The TCR originated in a middle-aged man in good health and CMV-seropositive. Sequenced: PBMCs. The chain employs TRBV25-1 and TRBJ2-5; no firm D call. The CDR3 DNA reads TGTGCCAGCAGTGAGGCAGGAATGGATCGCAAAGAGACCCAGTACTTC. Translating it yields CASSEAGMDRKETQYF.